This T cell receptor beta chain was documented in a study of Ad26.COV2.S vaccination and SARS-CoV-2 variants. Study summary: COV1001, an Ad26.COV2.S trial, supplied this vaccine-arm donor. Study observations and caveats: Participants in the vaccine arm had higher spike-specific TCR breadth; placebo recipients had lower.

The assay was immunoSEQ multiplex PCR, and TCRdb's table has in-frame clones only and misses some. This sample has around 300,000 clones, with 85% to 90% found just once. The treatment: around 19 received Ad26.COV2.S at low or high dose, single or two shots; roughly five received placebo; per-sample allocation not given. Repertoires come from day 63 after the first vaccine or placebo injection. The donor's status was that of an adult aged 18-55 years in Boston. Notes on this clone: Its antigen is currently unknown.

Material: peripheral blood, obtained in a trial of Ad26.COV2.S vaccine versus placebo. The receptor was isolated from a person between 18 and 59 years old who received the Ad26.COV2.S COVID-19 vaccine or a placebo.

This CDR3 is CSVVMDGTYEQYF. CDR3 DNA: TGCAGCGTTGTCATGGACGGAACTTACGAGCAGTACTTC. This rearrangement joins TRBV29-1 to TRBJ2-7; D gene unclear. The CDR3 extends over 13 amino acids. Trimming removed 4 bases from V and 4 bases from J, with 14 bases in between. Germline CDR1 and CDR2: SQVTM and ANQGSEA.